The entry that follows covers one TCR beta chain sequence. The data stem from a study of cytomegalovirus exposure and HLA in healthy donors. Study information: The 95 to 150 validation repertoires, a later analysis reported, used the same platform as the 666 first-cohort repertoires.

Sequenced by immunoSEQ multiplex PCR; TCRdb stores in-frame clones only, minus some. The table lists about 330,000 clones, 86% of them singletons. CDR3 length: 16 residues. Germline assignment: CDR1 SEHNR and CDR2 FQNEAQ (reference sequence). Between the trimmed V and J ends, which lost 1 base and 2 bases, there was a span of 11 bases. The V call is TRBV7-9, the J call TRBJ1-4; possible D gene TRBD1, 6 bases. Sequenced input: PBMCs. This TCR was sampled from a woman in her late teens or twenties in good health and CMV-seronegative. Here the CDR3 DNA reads TGTGCCAGCAGCTTAGGCAGGGGATGGACTAATGAAAAACTGTTTTTT. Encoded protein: CASSLGRGWTNEKLFF.